This TCR beta chain is from a study of PD-L1 blockade in urothelial cancer. The wider study: Treatment start was followed by blood analysis at 3 weeks (second dose) and again at 6 weeks.

J lost 7 bases, V lost 6 bases, and 8 bases had no gene match. The germline gives CDR1 MNHEY, CDR2 SMNVEV (reference sequence). The CDR3 loop spans 14 amino acids. TCRdb's table, derived via immunoSEQ multiplex PCR, lists solely in-frame clones and lacks some. Among some 84,000 clones, around 87% were seen once, and the ten largest hold about 6%. This TCR came from an older woman with urothelial cancer. The chain uses TRBV27 and TRBJ1-4; 7 bases are a match to TRBD1. The material sequenced was PBMCs, taken around atezolizumab (anti-PD-L1) treatment. CDR3 protein: CASRTGIAGEKLFF. CDR3 nucleotide sequence: TGTGCCAGCAGGACAGGGATAGCAGGTGAAAAACTGTTTTTT.